This passage covers 25 T cell receptor beta chains from one sample sequenced in a study of cytomegalovirus exposure and HLA in healthy donors. The assay was immunoSEQ multiplex PCR, and TCRdb's table has in-frame clones only and misses some. The sample carries roughly 76,000 clones, 94% recorded once. Source material: PBMCs. These receptors were collected from a man between 18 and 29 years old in good health and CMV-seropositive.

This chain joins TRBV5-5 and TRBJ1-1; D ambiguous. This CDR3 is 15 amino acids long. CDR1 and CDR2 (germline): SGHKS, YYEKEE (reference sequence). V lost 2 bases to trimming and J lost 1 base, with 12 bases between them. CDR3 nucleotides: TGTGCCAGCAGCTTCGGGCCGAGGGCGAACACTGAAGCTTTCTTT. Translated: CASSFGPRANTEAFF.

The chain employs TRBV5-1 and TRBJ2-5; TRBD1 aligns across 9 bases. Germline V gene lookup returns CDR1 SGHRS and CDR2 YFSETQ. Trimming took 0 bases from V and 4 from J; bases not matched to a gene: 4. This CDR3 comprises 15 residues. CDR3 residues: CASSLEGQGLETQYF. DNA for the CDR3: TGCGCCAGCAGCTTGGAGGGACAGGGTTTAGAGACCCAGTACTTC. Variable domain in full (rest from reference TRBV5-1 and TRBJ2-5): KAGVTQTPRYLIKTRGQQVTLSCSPISGHRSVSWYQQTPGQGLQFLFEYFSETQRNKGNFPGRFSGRQFSNSRSEMNVSTLELGDSALYLCASSLEGQGLETQYFGPGTRLLVL.

The CDR3 loop is CASSQIGTGGTNYGYTF. CDR3 coding DNA: TGTGCCAGCAGCCAAATTGGGACAGGGGGTACGAACTATGGCTACACCTTC. The chain recombines TRBV28 with TRBJ1-2; TRBD1 agrees at 11 bases. Germline values: CDR1 MDHEN, CDR2 SYDVKM. Unmatched junction bases numbered 11, after V lost 6 bases and J lost 2 bases. The CDR3 contains 17 residues.

The chain employs TRBV5-1 and TRBJ2-4; possible D gene TRBD1, 5 bases. V was trimmed by 3 bases and J by 0 bases, leaving 13 bases between them. Germline values: CDR1 SGHRS, CDR2 YFSETQ. The CDR3 covers 16 residues. The CDR3 protein is CASSCDSTLAKNIQYF. The CDR3 DNA sequence: TGCGCCAGCAGCTGCGACAGTACTCTAGCCAAAAACATTCAGTACTTC.

The rearrangement links TRBV7-2 to TRBJ1-2; 9 nucleotides agree with TRBD1. J gave up 4 bases and V 5 bases, and 5 bases lay outside the gene matches. This CDR3 comprises 14 residues. Germline V gene lookup returns CDR1 SGHTA and CDR2 FQGNSA. The CDR3 spells CASSVTGGTYGYTF. The CDR3 DNA is TGTGCCAGCAGCGTGACAGGGGGGACCTATGGCTACACCTTC. Full variable domain (remainder filled in from reference TRBV7-2 and TRBJ1-2): GAGVSQSPSNKVTEKGKDVELRCDPISGHTALYWYRQSLGQGLEFLIYFQGNSAPDKSGLPSDRFSAERTGGSVSTLTIQRTQQEDSAVYLCASSVTGGTYGYTFGSGTRLTVV.

The DNA for the CDR3 is TGTGCCAGCAGAACAGGGCACACCGGGGAGCTGTTTTTT. Amino acid sequence: CASRTGHTGELFF. The rearrangement links TRBV2 to TRBJ2-2; D might be TRBD1 (6 bases). The CDR3 extends over 13 amino acids. With 6 bases removed from V and 3 bases from J, the gap between germline ends came to 8 bases. The germline V gene encodes CDR1 SNHLY and CDR2 FYNNEI.

The V gene is TRBV4-1, the J gene TRBJ2-7; D gene unclear. The CDR3 spans 18 residues. Germline-derived CDR1 and CDR2 are MGHRA and YSYEKL. V lost 0 bases and J lost 7, with 25 bases in between. The CDR3 region is CASSQEGQRLALLREQYF. The CDR3 coding sequence is TGCGCCAGCAGCCAAGAAGGTCAAAGACTGGCGCTCCTAAGGGAGCAGTACTTC.

The chain links TRBV6-5 to TRBJ2-7; possibly TRBD1 for D (5 bases). The ends were cut back, 5 bases at V and 6 bases at J, with 14 bases in the middle. Germline CDR1 reads MNHEY; CDR2 reads SVGAGI. The CDR3 is 13 amino acids. The CDR3 protein is CASSEAGPREQYF. The CDR3 nucleotides are TGTGCCAGCAGTGAGGCAGGGCCGCGCGAGCAGTACTTC.

In nucleotides, the CDR3 is TGCGCCAGCAGCCCCCCGGGCGGGCTAGCGGACCTTACAGATACGCAGTATTTT. Translating it yields CASSPPGGLADLTDTQYF. V is TRBV4-1 and J is TRBJ2-3; TRBD2 matches 7 bases. Trimming removed 4 bases from V and 3 bases from J; junction bases left unmatched: 16. The CDR3 runs to 18 residues. Germline CDR1 reads MGHRA; CDR2 reads YSYEKL.

This chain connects TRBV5-1 to TRBJ1-4; the D gene is possibly TRBD1 (5 bases). V gave up 6 bases and J gave up 0 bases, with 24 bases separating them. The CDR3 consists of 19 residues. Germline V CDR1 and CDR2: SGHRS, YFSETQ. Here the CDR3 DNA reads TGCGCCAGCACCAAAATCTCGGATCAGGGAACTGCAACTAATGAAAAACTGTTTTTT. Encoded protein: CASTKISDQGTATNEKLFF. Using reference TRBV5-1 and TRBJ1-4 for the parts outside the CDR3, the full variable domain is KAGVTQTPRYLIKTRGQQVTLSCSPISGHRSVSWYQQTPGQGLQFLFEYFSETQRNKGNFPGRFSGRQFSNSRSEMNVSTLELGDSALYLCASTKISDQGTATNEKLFFGSGTQLSVL.

The chain carries TRBV5-1 and TRBJ2-1; D remains ambiguous. The V end was cut by 0 bases, the J end by 0 bases, with 13 bases between. CDR3 length equals 17 residues. Germline lookup yields CDR1 SGHRS and CDR2 YFSETQ. The CDR3 coding sequence is TGCGCCAGCAGCTTGGAGGTGACTCGAAGCTCCTACAATGAGCAGTTCTTC. Its protein is CASSLEVTRSSYNEQFF. Full variable domain (outside the CDR3, taken from reference TRBV5-1 and TRBJ2-1): KAGVTQTPRYLIKTRGQQVTLSCSPISGHRSVSWYQQTPGQGLQFLFEYFSETQRNKGNFPGRFSGRQFSNSRSEMNVSTLELGDSALYLCASSLEVTRSSYNEQFFGPGTRLTVL.

The V gene is TRBV19, the J gene TRBJ1-2, with a tentative D call TRBD1 (5 bases). Germline V gene data show CDR1 as LNHDA and CDR2 as SQIVND (reference sequence). Trimming left V 2 bases short and J 5 bases short, with 12 bases between. The CDR3 runs to 14 residues. The DNA for the CDR3 is TGTGCCAGTAGTATAAGTGGGGCAGGGTATGGCTACACCTTC. It encodes CASSISGAGYGYTF.

This rearrangement joins TRBV11-2 to TRBJ1-4; D is uncertain. Germline CDR1 is SGHAT and CDR2 is FQNNGV. This CDR3 is built from 17 residues. Trimming took off 0 bases at V and 8 bases at J, with 19 bases between the two ends. The CDR3 sequence: CASSLDSLRGLEEKLFF. The DNA of the CDR3 is TGTGCCAGCAGCTTAGATTCCCTCCGGGGTCTGGAAGAAAAACTGTTTTTT.

This chain links TRBV5-1 with TRBJ2-7; 13 bases are shared with TRBD2. V was clipped by 4 bases and J by 4 bases; unmatched bases: 5. Germline V gives CDR1 SGHRS, CDR2 YFSETQ. The CDR3 is 15 amino acids. DNA for the CDR3: TGCGCCAGCAGCCCCTGGACTAGCGGGGGTTACGAGCAGTACTTC. It specifies CASSPWTSGGYEQYF.

The chain couples TRBV30 to TRBJ2-2; 11 nucleotides agree with TRBD2. Per the germline V gene, CDR1 is GTSNPN and CDR2 is SVGIG (reference sequence). CDR3 size: 14 residues. The ends lost 5 bases at V and 6 bases at J; junction bases unmatched: 5. The CDR3 DNA reads as TGTGCCTGGGATCTAGCGGGAGGCCCCGGGGAGCTGTTTTTT. As protein: CAWDLAGGPGELFF.

This chain uses TRBV7-3 with TRBJ2-3; 9 positions agree with TRBD2. CDR1 is SGHTA, CDR2 FQGTGA, per germline. CDR3 length: 17 residues. V lost 1 base and J lost 5; bases outside the gene matches: 10. The DNA of the CDR3 is TGTGCCAGCAGCTTAAGTAGGGCTAGCGGGACTAAAGATACGCAGTATTTT. This sequence encodes CASSLSRASGTKDTQYF.

The chain couples TRBV11-2 to TRBJ2-1; 7 bases are a match to TRBD2. The CDR3 length is 16 residues. Per the germline V gene, CDR1 is SGHAT and CDR2 is FQNNGV. The V gene end was trimmed by 5 bases and the J gene end by 0 bases; junction bases not matched to a gene: 7. As DNA, the CDR3 is TGTGCCAGCAGCCAATCTAGCGGAAGCTCCTACAATGAGCAGTTCTTC. Translation gives CASSQSSGSSYNEQFF.

V gene TRBV6-5 combines with J gene TRBJ2-7, with D possibly being TRBD1 (6 bases). The CDR3 covers 15 residues. In germline, CDR1 is MNHEY, CDR2 SVGAGI. Deletions cut 7 bases from V and 3 bases from J, with 19 bases between. The CDR3 region is CASTLTDSSLYEQYF. The CDR3 coding sequence is TGTGCCAGCACCCTAACGGACAGTTCACTCTACGAGCAGTACTTC.

CDR3 residues: CAISGTVSGANVLTF. For the CDR3, the DNA is TGTGCCATCAGTGGGACAGTTTCTGGGGCCAACGTCCTGACTTTC. V usage is TRBV10-3 and J usage is TRBJ2-6, with D possibly TRBD1 on 6 matching bases. The V end lost 4 bases, the J end lost 1 base, and 8 bases lay between the germline ends. This CDR3 region has 15 residues. The germline CDR1 and CDR2 sequences are ENHRY and SYGVKD.

The V and J genes are TRBV10-3 and TRBJ2-4, with TRBD2 matching over 9 bases. The germline CDR1 and CDR2 sequences are ENHRY and SYGVKD. The CDR3 runs 13 residues. With V trimmed by 7 bases and J by 9 bases, 7 bases remained unmatched. The CDR3 DNA reads TGTGCCATCAATCCTAGCGGGGAGGGCATTCAGTACTTC. This sequence encodes CAINPSGEGIQYF.

The chain links TRBV5-4 to TRBJ2-5; TRBD1 matches at 8 bases. Per the germline V gene, CDR1 is SGHNT and CDR2 is YYREEE (reference sequence). This CDR3 region has 17 residues. V was pared by 4 bases and J by 0 bases, with 11 bases of the junction left unmatched. DNA of the CDR3: TGTGCCAGCAGCACCTCAGGGGGCGGTCCGTACCAAGAGACCCAGTACTTC. Protein product: CASSTSGGGPYQETQYF. Together with reference TRBV5-4 and TRBJ2-5, the CDR3 gives the full variable domain: ETGVTQSPTHLIKTRGQQVTLRCSSQSGHNTVSWYQQALGQGPQFIFQYYREEENGRGNFPPRFSGLQFPNYSSELNVNALELDDSALYLCASSTSGGGPYQETQYFGPGTRLLVL.

The chain couples TRBV11-2 to TRBJ2-1; TRBD2 matches at 11 bases. The CDR3 totals 15 residues. Germline lookup yields CDR1 SGHAT and CDR2 FQNNGV. The V and J ends lost 5 bases and 2 bases, in that order; junction bases with no gene match: 2. The CDR3 sequence: CASSATSGTYNEQFF. The CDR3 nucleotides are TGTGCCAGCAGCGCGACTAGCGGGACCTACAATGAGCAGTTCTTC.

Only one count was recorded for this clone. J is TRBJ1-4 and V is TRBV28; D is undetermined. The germline gives CDR1 MDHEN, CDR2 SYDVKM. This CDR3 contains 14 residues. V lost 4 bases to trimming and J lost 8 bases, with 14 bases between them. The CDR3 region has the DNA TGTGCCAGCAGTTATGATCCTCGGAGAGAAAAACTGTTTTTT. Its translation: CASSYDPRREKLFF.

The chain employs TRBV6-1 and TRBJ1-5; perhaps TRBD1 as D (5 bases). CDR1 and CDR2 (germline): MNHNS, SASEGT. V gave up 4 bases and J gave up 0 bases, with 16 bases separating them. The CDR3 extends over 17 amino acids. As DNA, the CDR3 is TGTGCCAGCAGTGGCCCTACAGGCACTTATAGCAATCAGCCCCAGCATTTT. Translating gives CASSGPTGTYSNQPQHF.

The V and J genes are TRBV27 and TRBJ2-2, with D perhaps matching TRBD2 (7 bases). V was cut by 1 base and J by 4 bases, with 16 bases left in between. The CDR3 covers 17 residues. The germline gives CDR1 MNHEY, CDR2 SMNVEV (reference sequence). CDR3 nucleotide sequence: TGTGCCAGCAGTTTATTCGGGGCGGGGGCGGGCACCGGGGAGCTGTTTTTT. This gives the protein CASSLFGAGAGTGELFF.